The 19 T cell receptor beta chains below were found in one sample sequenced in a study of cytomegalovirus exposure and HLA in healthy donors. The PCR employed 60 Vbeta primers together with 13 Jbeta primers. Only in-frame clones appear in the TCRdb table, and some are missing; sequencing was by immunoSEQ multiplex PCR. The sample includes approximately 91,000 clones, roughly 86% seen only once; the top ten take roughly 9%. The sequenced material came from PBMCs. The receptors shown here come from a young man in good health and CMV-seropositive.

This clone occurred once. This chain connects TRBV19 to TRBJ2-1, with D maybe TRBD1 (6 bases). This CDR3 comprises 14 residues. Between the trimmed V and J ends, which lost 6 bases and 6 bases, there was a span of 15 bases. Germline assignment: CDR1 LNHDA and CDR2 SQIVND (reference sequence). CDR3 DNA sequence: TGTGCCAGTAGCCCCAGGGGTAGAGGCAATGAGCAGTTCTTC. Protein sequence: CASSPRGRGNEQFF.

The chain is built from TRBV5-1 and TRBJ2-3; D is possibly TRBD2 (6 bases). Trimming removed 0 bases from V and 2 bases from J, with 13 bases in between. The CDR3 sequence is 16 residues long. Germline lookup yields CDR1 SGHRS and CDR2 YFSETQ. The CDR3 loop reads CASSLAFAGSTDTQYF. For the CDR3, the DNA is TGCGCCAGCAGCTTGGCTTTTGCGGGATCCACAGATACGCAGTATTTT.

The rearrangement links TRBV5-1 to TRBJ1-1, with TRBD1 matching over 8 bases. J was trimmed by 2 bases and V by 0 bases; bases with no gene match: 3. CDR1 and CDR2 (germline): SGHRS, YFSETQ. This CDR3 is built from 15 residues. The CDR3 DNA sequence: TGCGCCAGCAGCTTGGTCAGGGGGCTTAACACTGAAGCTTTCTTT. Translating it yields CASSLVRGLNTEAFF. Full variable domain (outside the CDR3, taken from reference TRBV5-1 and TRBJ1-1): KAGVTQTPRYLIKTRGQQVTLSCSPISGHRSVSWYQQTPGQGLQFLFEYFSETQRNKGNFPGRFSGRQFSNSRSEMNVSTLELGDSALYLCASSLVRGLNTEAFFGQGTRLTVV.

This clone was detected only a few times. The chain combines TRBV27 with TRBJ2-3, with TRBD2 matching over 13 bases. The ends lost 5 bases at V and 2 bases at J; junction bases unmatched: 4. In germline, CDR1 is MNHEY, CDR2 SMNVEV (reference sequence). The CDR3 has 16 amino acids. The DNA for the CDR3 is TGTGCCAGCAGTATAGGGACTAGCGGGACCACAGATACGCAGTATTTT. Protein: CASSIGTSGTTDTQYF.

In its sample, this clone was seen a few times. The CDR3 DNA reads TGTGCCAGCAGCTTAGGACAGAAAGAGACCCAGTACTTC. It specifies CASSLGQKETQYF. The chain employs TRBV11-1 and TRBJ2-5, with a weak D call TRBD1 (5 bases). The CDR3 runs to 13 residues. The germline gives CDR1 SGHAT, CDR2 FQDESV (reference sequence). V lost 1 base, J lost 3 bases, and 6 bases lay in between.

V is TRBV25-1 and J is TRBJ2-5, with 8 bases aligning to TRBD1. Trimming cost V 1 base and J 5 bases; bases outside gene matches: 6. The CDR3 extends over 15 amino acids. Germline CDR1 reads MGHDK; CDR2 reads SYGVNS. The CDR3 reads CASSEWAGGDETQYF. The CDR3 DNA is TGTGCCAGCAGTGAATGGGCAGGGGGCGACGAGACCCAGTACTTC.

The chain joins TRBV19 to TRBJ1-2; D remains ambiguous. The germline V gene has CDR1 LNHDA and CDR2 SQIVND (reference sequence). This CDR3 spans 15 amino acids. Trimming left V 3 bases short and J 4 bases short, with 15 bases between. The CDR3 bases are TGTGCCAGTAGTATCGCCAGCACCCGCGGCTATGGCTACACCTTC. It yields the protein CASSIASTRGYGYTF. The variable domain in full, with the rest retrieved from reference TRBV19 and TRBJ1-2, is DGGITQSPKYLFRKEGQNVTLSCEQNLNHDAMYWYRQDPGQGLRLIYYSQIVNDFQKGDIAEGYSVSREKKESFPLTVTSAQKNPTAFYLCASSIASTRGYGYTFGSGTRLTVV.

This clone has a handful of counts. The chain has TRBV6-6 and TRBJ1-4; D unclear. CDR1 MNHNY and CDR2 SVGAGI come from the germline V gene (reference sequence). CDR3 length: 14 amino acids. Trimming pared 2 bases from V and 0 bases from J, leaving 4 bases between. The CDR3 nucleotides read TGTGCCAGCAGTTACGGAGCAACTAATGAAAAACTGTTTTTT. Its translation is CASSYGATNEKLFF.

This clone was found once. The chain couples TRBV2 to TRBJ2-7, with D perhaps matching TRBD1 (5 bases). This CDR3 contains 16 residues. Germline assignment: CDR1 SNHLY and CDR2 FYNNEI. The germline V and J ends were trimmed by 6 bases and 2 bases, with 20 bases remaining between them. CDR3 coding DNA: TGTGCCAGCAGGGAGCAGGGCCCCGGCATTCCCTACGAGCAGTACTTC. Residues: CASREQGPGIPYEQYF.

The chain combines TRBV10-3 with TRBJ2-5, with a tentative D call TRBD2 (6 bases). V lost 0 bases and J lost 0, with 14 bases in between. CDR3 size: 17 residues. Germline V gene sequence: CDR1 ENHRY, CDR2 SYGVKD. The CDR3 protein is CAISESGGTAYQETQYF. The CDR3 DNA sequence: TGTGCCATCAGTGAGTCAGGAGGGACTGCGTACCAAGAGACCCAGTACTTC.

The chain has TRBV2 and TRBJ2-3; D remains ambiguous. The CDR3 has 12 amino acids. CDR1 and CDR2 from the germline V gene are SNHLY and FYNNEI. Deletions cut 7 bases from V and 6 bases from J, with 11 bases between. The CDR3 DNA reads TGTGCCAGCACTTCGGTCCGGGATACGCAGTATTTT. Translated, it gives CASTSVRDTQYF.

The chain couples TRBV5-1 to TRBJ1-4; D possibly corresponds to TRBD1 (6 bases). V was pared by 1 base and J by 4 bases, with 11 bases between. This CDR3 region has 15 residues. Germline CDR1 SGHRS, CDR2 YFSETQ. For the CDR3, the DNA is TGCGCCAGCAGCTTGACAGGGCTCGTTAATGAAAAACTGTTTTTT. This encodes CASSLTGLVNEKLFF.

The chain couples TRBV18 to TRBJ2-7; TRBD1 might be the D (6 bases). CDR3 length: 12 residues. V dropped 8 bases and J dropped 3 bases, with 11 bases sitting between them. Germline CDR1 and CDR2: KGHSH and LQKENI. DNA for the CDR3: TGTGCCAGCGCAGAACAGGGCTACGAGCAGTACTTC. This translates into CASAEQGYEQYF.

The genes are TRBV10-2 and TRBJ2-1; 13 nucleotides agree with TRBD2. The J segment lost 9 bases and the V segment lost 5 bases, leaving 4 bases of the junction unmatched. Germline V gene data show CDR1 as WSHSY and CDR2 as SAAADI. The CDR3 is 14 residues long. The CDR3 sequence is CASSTGLAGFEQFF. The CDR3 coding sequence is TGCGCCAGCAGTACGGGACTAGCGGGATTTGAGCAGTTCTTC.

This chain joins TRBV11-3 and TRBJ2-3; tentative D call: TRBD1 (7 bases). Between the trimmed V and J ends, which lost 5 bases and 1 base, there was a span of 13 bases. This CDR3 has 15 residues. Germline values: CDR1 SGHNT, CDR2 YENEEA. The CDR3 coding sequence is TGTGCCAGCAGCCCTACAGGGGAGGGCACAGATACGCAGTATTTT. Translated: CASSPTGEGTDTQYF.

V usage is TRBV18 and J usage is TRBJ1-1; possible D gene TRBD1, 6 bases. Germline V CDR1 and CDR2: KGHSH, LQKENI. Deletions cut 3 bases from V and 12 bases from J, with 20 bases between. The CDR3 sequence is 14 residues long. The chain's CDR3 is CASSPTTGTDSPFF. The CDR3, as DNA: TGTGCCAGCTCACCGACGACAGGAACCGATTCTCCTTTCTTT.

The V gene is TRBV7-3, the J gene TRBJ2-3; perhaps TRBD1 as D (6 bases). The CDR3 is 16 amino acids. The V gene's germline CDR1 is SGHTA and CDR2 FQGTGA. V lost 5 bases, J lost 0 bases, and 15 bases lay in between. CDR3 DNA sequence: TGTGCCAGCAGCCCGTACAGGGCTGGGAGCACAGATACGCAGTATTTT. As protein: CASSPYRAGSTDTQYF.

The chain employs TRBV5-4 and TRBJ2-6; a possible D gene is TRBD1 (7 bases). The CDR3 extends over 18 amino acids. The germline V gene has CDR1 SGHNT and CDR2 YYREEE (reference sequence). Trimming took 4 bases from V and 0 from J, leaving 17 bases between them. CDR3 DNA: TGTGCCAGCAGCGGGGGGACAGACTCCAGCTCTGGGGCCAACGTCCTGACTTTC. Its protein product is CASSGGTDSSSGANVLTF. The full variable domain, in which reference TRBV5-4 and TRBJ2-6 provide the parts outside the CDR3, is ETGVTQSPTHLIKTRGQQVTLRCSSQSGHNTVSWYQQALGQGPQFIFQYYREEENGRGNFPPRFSGLQFPNYSSELNVNALELDDSALYLCASSGGTDSSSGANVLTFGAGSRLTVL.

CDR3 amino acids: CATSRDWGHSGNTIYF. CDR3 nucleotide sequence: TGTGCCACCAGCAGAGATTGGGGCCACTCTGGAAACACCATATATTTT. This chain connects TRBV15 to TRBJ1-3; D perhaps matches TRBD1 (5 bases). The V gene's germline CDR1 is LNHNV and CDR2 YYDKDF (reference sequence). The ends were cut back, 0 bases at V and 0 bases at J, with 9 bases in the middle. This CDR3 is built from 16 residues.